The clone carrying this T cell receptor (beta chain) was detected only a few times. The antigen remains undetermined. This sample's time point: week 47, end of study. Vaccination used 300 ug of mutant IDH1 20-mer peptide per dose, with topical imiquimod. This sample stems from a study of a mutant IDH1 vaccine in newly diagnosed glioma. There are 11 residues in the CDR3. Germline V gene sequence: CDR1 MGHDK, CDR2 SYGVNS. The ends were cut back, 3 bases at V and 11 bases at J, with 10 bases in the middle. Profiled with immunoSEQ multiplex PCR; TCRdb holds only in-frame clones, not every one. The sample lists about 56,000 clones, about 80% seen once, with around 5% in the top ten.

This sample comprised PBMCs, obtained from a glioma patient whose treatment included an IDH1 peptide vaccine. The genes are TRBV25-1 and TRBJ1-1, with D perhaps matching TRBD1 (5 bases). The origin of this receptor is a man aged 45-65 years with glioma. The CDR3 region has the DNA TGTGCCAGCAGTGATCGGTGGGGGGCTTTCTTT. Translated, it gives CASSDRWGAFF.